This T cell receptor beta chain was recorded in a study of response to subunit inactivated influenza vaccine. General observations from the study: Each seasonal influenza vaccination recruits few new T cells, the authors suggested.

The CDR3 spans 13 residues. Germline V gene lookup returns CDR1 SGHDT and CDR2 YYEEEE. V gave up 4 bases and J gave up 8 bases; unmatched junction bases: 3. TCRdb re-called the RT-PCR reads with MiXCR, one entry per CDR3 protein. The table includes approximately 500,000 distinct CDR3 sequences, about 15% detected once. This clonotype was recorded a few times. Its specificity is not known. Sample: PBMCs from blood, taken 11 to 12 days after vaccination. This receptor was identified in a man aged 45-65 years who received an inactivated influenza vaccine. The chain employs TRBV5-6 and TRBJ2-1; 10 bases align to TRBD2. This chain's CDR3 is CASSHLAGDEQFF. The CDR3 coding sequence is TGTGCCAGCAGCCATCTAGCGGGGGATGAGCAGTTCTTC.